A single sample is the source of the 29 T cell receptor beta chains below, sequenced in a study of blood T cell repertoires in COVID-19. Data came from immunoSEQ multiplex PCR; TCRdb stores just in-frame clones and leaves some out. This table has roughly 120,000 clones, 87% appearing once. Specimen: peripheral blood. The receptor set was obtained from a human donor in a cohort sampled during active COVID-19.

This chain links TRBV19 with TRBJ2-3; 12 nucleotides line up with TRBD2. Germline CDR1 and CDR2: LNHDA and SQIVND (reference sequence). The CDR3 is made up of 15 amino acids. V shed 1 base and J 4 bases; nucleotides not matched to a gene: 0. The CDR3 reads CASSIASGRADTQYF. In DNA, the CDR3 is TGTGCCAGTAGTATAGCTAGCGGGAGGGCAGATACGCAGTATTTT.

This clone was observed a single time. CDR3 nucleotide sequence: TGTGCCAGCAGCCTATGGGACAGCTCCTACGAGCAGTACTTC. Translated: CASSLWDSSYEQYF. The chain uses TRBV11-2 and TRBJ2-7; 7 bases line up with TRBD1. With V trimmed by 5 bases and J by 0 bases, 4 bases remained unmatched. The germline gives CDR1 SGHAT, CDR2 FQNNGV. There are 14 residues in the CDR3. The variable domain in full, with the rest retrieved from reference TRBV11-2 and TRBJ2-7, is EAGVAQSPRYKIIEKRQSVAFWCNPISGHATLYWYQQILGQGPKLLIQFQNNGVVDDSQLPKDRFSAERLKGVDSTLKIQPAKLEDSAVYLCASSLWDSSYEQYFGPGTRLTVT.

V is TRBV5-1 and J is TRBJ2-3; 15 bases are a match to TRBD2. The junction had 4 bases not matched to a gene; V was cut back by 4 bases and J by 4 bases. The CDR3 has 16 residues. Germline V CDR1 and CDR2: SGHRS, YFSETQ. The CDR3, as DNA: TGCGCCAGCAGCCGCAGGACTAGCGGGAGGGCAGATACGCAGTATTTT. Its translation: CASSRRTSGRADTQYF.

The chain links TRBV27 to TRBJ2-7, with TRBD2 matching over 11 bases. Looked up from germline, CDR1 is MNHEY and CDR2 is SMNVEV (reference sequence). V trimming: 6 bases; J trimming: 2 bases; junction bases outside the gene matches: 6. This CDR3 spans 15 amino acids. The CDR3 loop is CASSLLAGGPYEQYF. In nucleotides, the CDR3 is TGTGCCAGCAGCCTCCTAGCGGGAGGACCCTACGAGCAGTACTTC.

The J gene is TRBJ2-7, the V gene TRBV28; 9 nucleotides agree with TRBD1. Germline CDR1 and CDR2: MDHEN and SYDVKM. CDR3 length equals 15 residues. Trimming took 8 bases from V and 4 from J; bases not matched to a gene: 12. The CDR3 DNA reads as TGTGCCAGCCGTCCAGGGGGACAGGGTGGTTACGAGCAGTACTTC. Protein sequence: CASRPGGQGGYEQYF.

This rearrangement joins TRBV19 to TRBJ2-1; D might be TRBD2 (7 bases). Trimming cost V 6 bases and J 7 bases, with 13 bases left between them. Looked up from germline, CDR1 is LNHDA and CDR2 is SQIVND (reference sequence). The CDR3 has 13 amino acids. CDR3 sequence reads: CASRRGAGNEQFF. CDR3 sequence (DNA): TGTGCCAGTAGACGGGGGGCCGGTAATGAGCAGTTCTTC.

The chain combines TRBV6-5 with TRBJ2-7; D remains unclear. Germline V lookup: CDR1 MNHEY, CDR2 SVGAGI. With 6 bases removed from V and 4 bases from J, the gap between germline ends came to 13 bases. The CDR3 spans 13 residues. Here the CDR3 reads CASSPVRAYEQYF. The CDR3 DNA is TGTGCCAGCAGCCCCGTTCGCGCTTACGAGCAGTACTTC.

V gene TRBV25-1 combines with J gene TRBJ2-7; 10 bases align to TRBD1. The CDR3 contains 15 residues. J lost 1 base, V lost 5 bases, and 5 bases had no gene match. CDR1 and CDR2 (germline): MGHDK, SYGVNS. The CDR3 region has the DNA TGTGCCAGCAGTAAAAGGACAGGGGGTTCCTACGAGCAGTACTTC. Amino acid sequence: CASSKRTGGSYEQYF.

Here the CDR3 DNA reads TGTGCCAGCAGGGGGGGGTCGGGGCCCCGGGATACGCAGTATTTT. Encoded protein: CASRGGSGPRDTQYF. The chain carries TRBV2 and TRBJ2-3; 7 bases fit TRBD2. The V gene end was trimmed by 6 bases and the J gene end by 6 bases; junction bases not matched to a gene: 12. The CDR3 length is 15 residues. CDR1 is SNHLY and CDR2 is FYNNEI in the germline V gene. The full variable domain, with the rest looked up from reference TRBV2 and TRBJ2-3, is EPEVTQTPSHQVTQMGQEVILRCVPISNHLYFYWYRQILGQKVEFLVSFYNNEISEKSEIFDDQFSVERPDGSNFTLKIRSTKLEDSAMYFCASRGGSGPRDTQYFGPGTRLTVL.

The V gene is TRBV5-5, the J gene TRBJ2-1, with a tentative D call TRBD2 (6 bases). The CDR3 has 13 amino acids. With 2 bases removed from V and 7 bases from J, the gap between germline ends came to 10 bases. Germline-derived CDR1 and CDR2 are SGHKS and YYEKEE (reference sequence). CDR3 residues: CASSFWAGNEQFF. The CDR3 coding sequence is TGTGCCAGCAGCTTCTGGGCGGGAAATGAGCAGTTCTTC.

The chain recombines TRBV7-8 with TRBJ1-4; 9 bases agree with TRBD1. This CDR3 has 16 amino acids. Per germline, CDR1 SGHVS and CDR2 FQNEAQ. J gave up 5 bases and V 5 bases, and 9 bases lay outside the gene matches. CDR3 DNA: TGTGCCAGCAGCCGACGCGGACAGGGGTGGAATGAAAAACTGTTTTTT. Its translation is CASSRRGQGWNEKLFF.

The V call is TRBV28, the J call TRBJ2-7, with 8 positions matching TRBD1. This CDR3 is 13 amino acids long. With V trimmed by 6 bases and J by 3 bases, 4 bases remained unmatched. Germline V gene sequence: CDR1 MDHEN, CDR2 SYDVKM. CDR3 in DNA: TGTGCCAGCAGGGGGGACAGGTTCTACGAGCAGTACTTC. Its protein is CASRGDRFYEQYF.

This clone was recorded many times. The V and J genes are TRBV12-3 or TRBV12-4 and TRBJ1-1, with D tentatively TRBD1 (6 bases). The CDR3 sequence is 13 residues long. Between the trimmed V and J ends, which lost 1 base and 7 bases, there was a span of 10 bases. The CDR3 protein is CASSLGGQVEAFF. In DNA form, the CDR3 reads TGTGCCAGCAGTTTAGGGGGGCAGGTTGAAGCTTTCTTT.

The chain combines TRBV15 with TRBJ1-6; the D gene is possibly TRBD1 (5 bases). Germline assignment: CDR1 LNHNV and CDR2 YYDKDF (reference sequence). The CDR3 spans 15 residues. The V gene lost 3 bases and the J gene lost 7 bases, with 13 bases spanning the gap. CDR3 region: CATSRPGLRNSPLHF. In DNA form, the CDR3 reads TGTGCCACCAGCAGGCCGGGACTGCGGAATTCACCCCTCCACTTT.

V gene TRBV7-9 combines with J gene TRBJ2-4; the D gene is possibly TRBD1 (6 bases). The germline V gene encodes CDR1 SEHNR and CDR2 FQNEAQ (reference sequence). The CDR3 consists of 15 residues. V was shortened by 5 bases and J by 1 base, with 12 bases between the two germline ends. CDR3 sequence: CASSATGSAKNIQYF. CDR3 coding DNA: TGTGCCAGCAGCGCTACAGGGTCGGCCAAAAACATTCAGTACTTC.

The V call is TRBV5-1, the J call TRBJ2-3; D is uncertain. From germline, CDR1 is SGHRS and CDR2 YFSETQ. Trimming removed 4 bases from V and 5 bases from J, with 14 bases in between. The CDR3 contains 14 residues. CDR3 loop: CASSLRVSRDTQYF. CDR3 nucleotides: TGCGCCAGCAGCCTCCGGGTTTCGAGAGATACGCAGTATTTT.

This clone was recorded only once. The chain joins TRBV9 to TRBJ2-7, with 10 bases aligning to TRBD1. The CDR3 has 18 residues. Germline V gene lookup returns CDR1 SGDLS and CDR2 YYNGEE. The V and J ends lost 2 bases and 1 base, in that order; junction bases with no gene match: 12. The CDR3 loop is CASSVRGEPGQGSYEQYF. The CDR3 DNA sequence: TGTGCCAGCAGCGTTCGAGGGGAACCGGGACAGGGGTCCTACGAGCAGTACTTC. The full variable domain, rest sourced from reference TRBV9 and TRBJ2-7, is DSGVTQTPKHLITATGQRVTLRCSPRSGDLSVYWYQQSLDQGLQFLIQYYNGEERAKGNILERFSAQQFPDLHSELNLSSLELGDSALYFCASSVRGEPGQGSYEQYFGPGTRLTVT.

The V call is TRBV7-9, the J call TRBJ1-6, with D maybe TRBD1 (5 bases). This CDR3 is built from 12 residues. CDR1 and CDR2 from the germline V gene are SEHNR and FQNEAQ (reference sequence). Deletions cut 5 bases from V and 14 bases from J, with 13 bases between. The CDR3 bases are TGTGCCAGCAGCCCAACAGGTTGGGCCCTCCACTTT. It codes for CASSPTGWALHF.

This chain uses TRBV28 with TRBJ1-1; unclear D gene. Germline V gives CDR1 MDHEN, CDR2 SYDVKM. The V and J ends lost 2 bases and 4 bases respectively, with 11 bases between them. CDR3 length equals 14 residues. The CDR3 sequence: CASSLGQRGTEAFF. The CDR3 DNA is TGTGCCAGCAGTTTAGGTCAGCGGGGCACTGAAGCTTTCTTT.

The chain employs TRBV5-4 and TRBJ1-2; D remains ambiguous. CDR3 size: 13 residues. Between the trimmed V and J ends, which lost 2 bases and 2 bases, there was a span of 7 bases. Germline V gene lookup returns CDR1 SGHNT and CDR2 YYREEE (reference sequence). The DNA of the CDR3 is TGTGCCAGCAGCTTCGATACAAACTATGGCTACACCTTC. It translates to CASSFDTNYGYTF.

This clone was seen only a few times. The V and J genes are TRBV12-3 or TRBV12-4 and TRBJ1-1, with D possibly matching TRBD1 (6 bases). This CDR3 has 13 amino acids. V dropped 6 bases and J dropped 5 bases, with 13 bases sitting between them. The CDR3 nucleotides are TGTGCCAGCAGGGTAAGGGGGTTGACTGAAGCTTTCTTT. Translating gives CASRVRGLTEAFF.

In nucleotides, the CDR3 is TGCGCCAGCAGCTTGGTGTCCCGGGACAGGGGATCCTACGAGCAGTACTTC. Residues: CASSLVSRDRGSYEQYF. The chain recombines TRBV5-1 with TRBJ2-7; 10 bases map to TRBD1. The CDR3 totals 17 residues. Trimming took 0 bases from V and 1 from J; bases not matched to a gene: 7. CDR1 and CDR2 from the germline V gene are SGHRS and YFSETQ.

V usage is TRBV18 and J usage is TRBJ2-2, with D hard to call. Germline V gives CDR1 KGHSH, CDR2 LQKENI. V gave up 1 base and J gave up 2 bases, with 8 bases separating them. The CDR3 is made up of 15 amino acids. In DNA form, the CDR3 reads TGTGCCAGCTCACCACGGCAGGAAAACACCGGGGAGCTGTTTTTT. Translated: CASSPRQENTGELFF.

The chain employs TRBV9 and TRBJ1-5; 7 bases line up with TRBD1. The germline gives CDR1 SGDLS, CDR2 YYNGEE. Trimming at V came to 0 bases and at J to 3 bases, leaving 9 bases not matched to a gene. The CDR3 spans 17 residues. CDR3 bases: TGTGCCAGCAGCGTAGGCCCGCGGACAGGTCCCAATCAGCCCCAGCATTTT. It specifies CASSVGPRTGPNQPQHF.

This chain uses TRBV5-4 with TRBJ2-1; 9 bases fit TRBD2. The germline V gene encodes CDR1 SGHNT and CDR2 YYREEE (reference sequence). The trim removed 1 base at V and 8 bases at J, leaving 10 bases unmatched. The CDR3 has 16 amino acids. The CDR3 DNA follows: TGTGCCAGCAGCTTGAAGTCTCTAGCGGGGTCGGATGAGCAGTTCTTC. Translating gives CASSLKSLAGSDEQFF.

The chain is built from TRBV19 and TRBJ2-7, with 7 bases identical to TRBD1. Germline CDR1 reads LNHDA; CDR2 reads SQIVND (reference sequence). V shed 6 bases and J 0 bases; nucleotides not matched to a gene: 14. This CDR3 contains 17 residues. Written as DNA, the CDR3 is TGTGCCAGTAGCCTGAGGGGACAGACTTCACCCTCCTACGAGCAGTACTTC. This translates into CASSLRGQTSPSYEQYF.

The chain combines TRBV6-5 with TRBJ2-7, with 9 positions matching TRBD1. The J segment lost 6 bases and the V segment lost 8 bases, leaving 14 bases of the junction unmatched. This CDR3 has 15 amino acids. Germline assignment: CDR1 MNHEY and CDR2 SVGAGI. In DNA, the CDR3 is TGTGCCAGCTCCTCTTCCGGGACAGGGAGGCTCGAGCAGTACTTC. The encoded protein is CASSSSGTGRLEQYF.

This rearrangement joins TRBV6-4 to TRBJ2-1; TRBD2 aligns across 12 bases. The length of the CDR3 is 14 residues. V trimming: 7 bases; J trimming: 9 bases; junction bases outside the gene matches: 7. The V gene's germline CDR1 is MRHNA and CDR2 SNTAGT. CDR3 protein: CASTWTSGNSEQFF. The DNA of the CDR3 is TGTGCCAGCACCTGGACTAGCGGGAACAGTGAGCAGTTCTTC.

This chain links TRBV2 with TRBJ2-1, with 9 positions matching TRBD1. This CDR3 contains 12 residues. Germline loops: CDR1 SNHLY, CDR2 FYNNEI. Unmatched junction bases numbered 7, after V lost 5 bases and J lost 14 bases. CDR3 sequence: CASSLSDRGEFF. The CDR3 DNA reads TGTGCCAGCAGTCTTAGCGACAGGGGGGAGTTCTTC.